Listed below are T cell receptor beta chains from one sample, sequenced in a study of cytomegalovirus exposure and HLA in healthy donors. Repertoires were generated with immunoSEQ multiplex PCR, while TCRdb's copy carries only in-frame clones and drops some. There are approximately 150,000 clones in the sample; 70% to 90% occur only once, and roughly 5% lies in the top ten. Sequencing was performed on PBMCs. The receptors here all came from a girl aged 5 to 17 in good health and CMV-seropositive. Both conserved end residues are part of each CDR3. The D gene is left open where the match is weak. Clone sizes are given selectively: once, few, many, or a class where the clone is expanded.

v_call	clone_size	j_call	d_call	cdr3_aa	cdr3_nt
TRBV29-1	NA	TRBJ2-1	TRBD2	CSVVTGGISYNEQFF	TGCAGCGTTGTCACGGGGGGGATCTCCTACAATGAGCAGTTCTTC
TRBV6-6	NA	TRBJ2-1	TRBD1	CASRLDRGLYEQFF	TGTGCCAGCAGACTGGACAGGGGGCTGTATGAGCAGTTCTTC
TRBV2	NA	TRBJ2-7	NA	CASLRDIRFDEQYF	TGTGCCAGCCTCCGGGACATCCGTTTCGACGAGCAGTACTTC
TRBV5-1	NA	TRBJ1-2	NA	CASSLGGDYGYTF	TGCGCCAGCAGCTTGGGCGGGGACTATGGCTACACCTTC
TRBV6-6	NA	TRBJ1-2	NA	CASSPGQLFAYGYTF	TGTGCCAGCAGCCCCGGACAACTGTTTGCCTATGGCTACACCTTC
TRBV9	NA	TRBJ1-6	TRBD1	CASSGGTGENSPLHF	TGTGCCAGCAGCGGCGGGACAGGGGAAAATTCACCCCTCCACTTT
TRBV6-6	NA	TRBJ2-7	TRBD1	CVSSYSGQGSSYEQYF	TGTGTCAGCAGTTACTCGGGACAGGGGAGCTCCTACGAGCAGTACTTC
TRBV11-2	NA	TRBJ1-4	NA	CASSLHSTNEKLFF	TGTGCCAGCAGCTTACACTCAACTAATGAAAAACTGTTTTTT
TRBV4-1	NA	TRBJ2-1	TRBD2	CASSLLAGPYNEQFF	TGCGCCAGCAGCCTACTAGCGGGCCCGTACAATGAGCAGTTCTTC
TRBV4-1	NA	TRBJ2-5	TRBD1	CASSVKTGTGGSTQYF	TGCGCCAGCAGCGTAAAAACCGGGACAGGGGGGTCAACCCAGTACTTC
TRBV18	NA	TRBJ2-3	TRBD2	CASSPPTSGSSTQYF	TGTGCCAGCTCACCACCTACTAGCGGGAGCTCCACGCAGTATTTT
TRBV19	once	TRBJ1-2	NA	CASSMPAGAHYGYTF	TGTGCCAGTAGTATGCCTGCAGGGGCCCACTATGGCTACACCTTC
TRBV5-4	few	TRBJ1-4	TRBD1	CASSMQGGTNEKLFF	TGTGCCAGCAGCATGCAGGGGGGTACTAATGAAAAACTGTTTTTT
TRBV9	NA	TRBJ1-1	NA	CASSVLTVMNTEAFF	TGTGCCAGCAGCGTACTTACAGTCATGAACACTGAAGCTTTCTTT
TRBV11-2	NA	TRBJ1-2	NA	CASSPPGVGYTF	TGTGCCAGCAGTCCACCGGGGGTCGGCTACACCTTC
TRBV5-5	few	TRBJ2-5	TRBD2	CASSLVVGGIGETQYF	TGTGCCAGCAGCTTGGTGGTGGGGGGGATCGGGGAGACCCAGTACTTC
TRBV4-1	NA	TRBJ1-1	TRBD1	CASSPWTGTEAFF	TGCGCCAGCAGCCCCTGGACAGGCACTGAAGCTTTCTTT
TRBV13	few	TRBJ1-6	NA	CASSSRLIGSPLHF	TGTGCCAGCAGCTCCCGTTTAATCGGTTCACCCCTCCACTTT